This paragraph reports one T cell receptor (beta chain). Germline V gives CDR1 SGHAT, CDR2 FQNNGV. This CDR3 region has 15 residues. V lost 1 base and J lost 2, with 12 bases in between. This entry comes from a study of blood T cell repertoires in COVID-19. For the study at large: From the United States, Italy and Spain came samples of acute and convalescent COVID-19. The analysed material was cDNA or gDNA that came from T cells, B-cell-depleted T cells, or PBMCs.

Original handling: The assay estimated nucleated cells by amplifying reference gene primers. Produced via immunoSEQ multiplex PCR; TCRdb's table is partial and in-frame only. V and J calls and clone size are given by that table; D and trimming were obtained from the DNA. The sample includes some 130,000 clones, roughly 83% of them seen just once. This chain uses TRBV11-2 with TRBJ2-7; D may be TRBD2 (5 bases). The receptor was isolated from a woman in her twenties or thirties who had recovered from COVID-19. Sequencing was performed on peripheral blood. The CDR3 bases are TGTGCCAGCAGCTTAGGCGGGTCCTATCCCTACGAGCAGTACTTC. Its protein product is CASSLGGSYPYEQYF. The whole variable domain, filled in from reference TRBV11-2 and TRBJ2-7, reads EAGVAQSPRYKIIEKRQSVAFWCNPISGHATLYWYQQILGQGPKLLIQFQNNGVVDDSQLPKDRFSAERLKGVDSTLKIQPAKLEDSAVYLCASSLGGSYPYEQYFGPGTRLTVT.